The 23 T cell receptor beta chains below were found in one sample sequenced in a study of cytomegalovirus exposure and HLA in healthy donors. Both 60 Vbeta primers and 13 Jbeta primers went into the PCR. Profiled with immunoSEQ multiplex PCR; TCRdb holds only in-frame clones, not every one. The sample shows some 200,000 clones, about two thirds of them seen only once. Sequences were obtained from PBMCs. The receptors were gathered from a man aged 35 to 55 in good health and CMV-seropositive.

The chain joins TRBV6-1 to TRBJ1-1; D unresolved. The CDR3 has 14 amino acids. Per the germline V gene, CDR1 is MNHNS and CDR2 is SASEGT. Trimming pared 1 base from V and 5 bases from J, leaving 11 bases between. Here the CDR3 DNA reads TGTGCCAGCAGTGAAGACACCATTATAACTGAAGCTTTCTTT. Translated, it gives CASSEDTIITEAFF.

In regard to this clone: Other DNA sequences from this sample encode an identical CDR3 as well. This sequence joins TRBV7-3 and TRBJ2-1; 8 bases line up with TRBD2. Germline V lookup: CDR1 SGHTA, CDR2 FQGTGA. The CDR3 sequence is 15 residues long. The trim removed 2 bases at V and 4 bases at J, leaving 4 bases unmatched. The CDR3 reads CASSLAGGPYNEQFF. In nucleotides, the CDR3 is TGTGCCAGCAGCTTAGCGGGGGGACCATACAATGAGCAGTTCTTC. The complete variable domain, with remaining parts taken from reference TRBV7-3 and TRBJ2-1, reads GAGVSQTPSNKVTEKGKYVELRCDPISGHTALYWYRQSLGQGPEFLIYFQGTGAADDSGLPNDRFFAVRPEGSVSTLKIQRTERGDSAVYLCASSLAGGPYNEQFFGPGTRLTVL.

The chain carries TRBV7-9 and TRBJ2-5; 8 bases align to TRBD2. CDR1 and CDR2 (germline): SEHNR, FQNEAQ (reference sequence). This CDR3 spans 16 amino acids. The V and J ends lost 2 bases and 5 bases, in that order; junction bases with no gene match: 10. CDR3 loop: CASSLSARGAWETQYF. Written as DNA, the CDR3 is TGTGCCAGCAGCTTAAGCGCGCGGGGGGCTTGGGAGACCCAGTACTTC.

This sequence joins TRBV19 and TRBJ1-2; D gene uncertain. V lost 7 bases and J lost 3, with 15 bases in between. The germline CDR1 and CDR2 sequences are LNHDA and SQIVND (reference sequence). The CDR3 is made up of 14 amino acids. The CDR3 spells CASTAPAGDYGYTF. The CDR3 nucleotides read TGTGCCAGTACCGCCCCCGCCGGGGACTATGGCTACACCTTC.

The rearrangement links TRBV5-4 to TRBJ1-1; D gene unclear. The CDR3 is made up of 14 amino acids. Germline assignment: CDR1 SGHNT and CDR2 YYREEE (reference sequence). V was shortened by 4 bases and J by 1 base, with 11 bases between the two germline ends. The CDR3 bases are TGTGCCAGCAGCCTCAAGGCGGGGAACACTGAAGCTTTCTTT. This codes for CASSLKAGNTEAFF.

The gene calls are TRBV5-1 and TRBJ2-7; perhaps TRBD1 as D (6 bases). CDR3 length equals 13 residues. V lost 4 bases, J lost 4 bases, and 12 bases lay in between. Germline V gene sequence: CDR1 SGHRS, CDR2 YFSETQ. CDR3: CASSVLQGYEQYF. The CDR3 coding sequence is TGCGCCAGCAGCGTACTACAGGGATACGAGCAGTACTTC.

J is TRBJ2-3 and V is TRBV29-1, with 7 bases fitting TRBD2. The CDR3 is 13 residues long. Per the germline V gene, CDR1 is SQVTM and CDR2 is ANQGSEA. Trimming at V came to 6 bases and at J to 6 bases, leaving 9 bases not matched to a gene. DNA for the CDR3: TGCAGCGTCGTCTACACCGGGAGGGATACGCAGTATTTT. This codes for CSVVYTGRDTQYF.

DNA of the CDR3: TGCGCCAGCAGCCAAGAACTAGCGGGTGGCACAGATACGCAGTATTTT. Its protein product is CASSQELAGGTDTQYF. The J gene is TRBJ2-3, the V gene TRBV4-1; TRBD2 matches at 9 bases. There are 16 residues in the CDR3. The V and J ends lost 0 bases and 1 base, in that order; junction bases with no gene match: 2. Germline loops: CDR1 MGHRA, CDR2 YSYEKL.

The CDR3 is CASSFGGGWETQYF. The CDR3 DNA is TGTGCCAGCAGCTTCGGCGGGGGGTGGGAGACCCAGTACTTC. The rearrangement links TRBV7-9 to TRBJ2-5; 8 nucleotides match TRBD2. The junction had 5 bases not matched to a gene; V was cut back by 3 bases and J by 5 bases. CDR1 SEHNR and CDR2 FQNEAQ come from the germline V gene (reference sequence). CDR3 length equals 14 residues.

The chain joins TRBV4-1 to TRBJ2-5, with a weak D call TRBD1 (6 bases). CDR3 length: 15 amino acids. Germline CDR1 is MGHRA and CDR2 is YSYEKL. The V end was cut by 1 base, the J end by 5 bases, with 14 bases between. The CDR3 DNA is TGCGCCAGCAGCCAAGGCCCAGGGGCTGCCGAGACCCAGTACTTC. Encoded protein: CASSQGPGAAETQYF.

The chain links TRBV2 to TRBJ1-6, with D maybe TRBD1 (6 bases). The CDR3 runs to 13 residues. The V end lost 7 bases, the J end lost 7 bases, and 11 bases lay between the germline ends. Germline assignment: CDR1 SNHLY and CDR2 FYNNEI. CDR3 coding DNA: TGTGCCAGCAAGCGGGACATAAATTCACCCCTCCACTTT. Amino acid sequence: CASKRDINSPLHF.

The CDR3 DNA follows: TGTGCCTCACAGGGTCCCAATCAGCCCCAGCATTTT. It is translated as CASQGPNQPQHF. V usage is TRBV6-1 and J usage is TRBJ1-5; possible D gene TRBD1, 6 bases. V was clipped by 11 bases and J by 3 bases, with 11 bases between them. Germline V gene lookup returns CDR1 MNHNS and CDR2 SASEGT. This CDR3 region has 12 residues.

V and J are TRBV18 and TRBJ2-7, with 7 bases fitting TRBD2. The CDR3 spans 15 residues. The V gene end was trimmed by 6 bases and the J gene end by 2 bases; junction bases not matched to a gene: 10. Germline V CDR1 and CDR2: KGHSH, LQKENI. The CDR3 DNA reads TGTGCCAGCTCCCCAGTCGGGGACTACACCTACGAGCAGTACTTC. Protein: CASSPVGDYTYEQYF.

The chain has TRBV6-5 and TRBJ1-4, with no clear D. V lost 5 bases and J lost 4, with 11 bases in between. In germline, CDR1 is MNHEY, CDR2 SVGAGI. This CDR3 comprises 14 residues. Here the CDR3 DNA reads TGTGCCAGCAGTCCCGGTACAGATAATGAAAAACTGTTTTTT. Its protein product is CASSPGTDNEKLFF.

This rearrangement joins TRBV2 to TRBJ1-5, with D possibly TRBD1 on 5 matching bases. Germline V CDR1 and CDR2: SNHLY, FYNNEI. The CDR3 consists of 15 residues. The ends were cut back, 3 bases at V and 3 bases at J, with 12 bases in the middle. The CDR3 spells CASSDWGAPNQPQHF. For the CDR3, the DNA is TGTGCCAGCAGTGATTGGGGCGCCCCCAATCAGCCCCAGCATTTT.

This chain connects TRBV18 to TRBJ1-1; no clear D gene. The V and J ends lost 3 bases and 1 base respectively, with 6 bases between them. The germline CDR1 and CDR2 sequences are KGHSH and LQKENI. The CDR3 is 13 amino acids. CDR3 amino acids: CASSPTRNTEAFF. The CDR3 DNA reads as TGTGCCAGCTCACCCACGAGGAACACTGAAGCTTTCTTT.

This clone was counted a few times. This chain links TRBV6-5 with TRBJ1-6; TRBD1 agrees at 7 bases. The CDR3 totals 15 residues. Germline CDR1 reads MNHEY; CDR2 reads SVGAGI. V lost 2 bases and J lost 11; bases outside the gene matches: 9. The CDR3 nucleotides read TGTGCCAGCAGTTACGGGGGGTCAGACAGGGCACCCCTCCACTTT. It translates to CASSYGGSDRAPLHF.

V is TRBV4-1 and J is TRBJ2-5; 7 nucleotides line up with TRBD1. The length of the CDR3 is 16 residues. Trimming at V came to 0 bases and at J to 5 bases, leaving 9 bases not matched to a gene. CDR1 and CDR2 (germline): MGHRA, YSYEKL. In DNA, the CDR3 is TGCGCCAGCAGCCAAGAAAGCGACAGGGCATCGGAGACCCAGTACTTC. It specifies CASSQESDRASETQYF.

This clone turned up a few times. This rearrangement joins TRBV6-1 to TRBJ2-7; 7 bases align to TRBD1. Germline assignment: CDR1 MNHNS and CDR2 SASEGT. V lost 5 bases to trimming and J lost 5 bases; unmatched junction nucleotides: 6. There are 13 residues in the CDR3. CDR3 in amino acids: CASSTEDRDEQYF. Here the CDR3 DNA reads TGTGCCAGCAGTACCGAAGACAGGGACGAGCAGTACTTC.

The J gene is TRBJ2-3, the V gene TRBV13, with a weak D call TRBD1 (5 bases). In germline, CDR1 is PRHDT, CDR2 FYEKMQ (reference sequence). The CDR3 is made up of 15 amino acids. The V gene lost 5 bases and the J gene lost 2 bases, with 14 bases spanning the gap. The CDR3 sequence: CASSQGVTVTDTQYF. DNA for the CDR3: TGTGCCAGCAGCCAAGGGGTGACCGTCACAGATACGCAGTATTTT.

The chain uses TRBV29-1 and TRBJ1-1; D might be TRBD1 (5 bases). The V gene's germline CDR1 is SQVTM and CDR2 ANQGSEA. Trimming pared 3 bases from V and 3 bases from J, leaving 8 bases between. CDR3 length: 12 residues. The CDR3 loop is CSVEPGHTEAFF. The CDR3 DNA sequence: TGCAGCGTTGAGCCAGGGCACACTGAAGCTTTCTTT.

This clone has a single count. This chain uses TRBV27 with TRBJ2-7, with 8 bases aligning to TRBD1. Per the germline V gene, CDR1 is MNHEY and CDR2 is SMNVEV (reference sequence). The CDR3 is made up of 16 amino acids. V was pared by 0 bases and J by 6 bases, with 10 bases of the junction left unmatched. Here the CDR3 DNA reads TGTGCCAGCAGTTTATCACCCGGGACAGGATCGAGCGAGCAGTACTTC. Its protein is CASSLSPGTGSSEQYF.

V usage is TRBV10-3 and J usage is TRBJ1-2; 7 bases are a match to TRBD1. V shed 5 bases, J shed 8 bases, and the junction held 8 bases outside the gene matches. Germline lookup yields CDR1 ENHRY and CDR2 SYGVKD. The CDR3 loop spans 13 amino acids. CDR3 protein: CAISTDRAGGYTF. CDR3 nucleotide sequence: TGTGCCATCAGTACAGACAGGGCTGGAGGCTACACCTTC.